What follows are 18 T cell receptor beta chains derived from one specimen sequenced in a study of T cell changes during pregnancy in multiple sclerosis. Sequenced by immunoSEQ multiplex PCR; TCRdb stores in-frame clones only, minus some. Of around 99,000 clones listed, about nine tenths are singletons. Sequenced here: peripheral blood, sampled in the third trimester of pregnancy. These receptors were obtained from a female donor in good health, enrolled as a control in a pregnancy study.

The chain uses TRBV30 and TRBJ2-5, with 11 bases fitting TRBD1. Trimming at V came to 1 base and at J to 5 bases, leaving 15 bases not matched to a gene. In germline, CDR1 is GTSNPN, CDR2 SVGIG (reference sequence). This CDR3 is built from 18 residues. CDR3 nucleotide sequence: TGTGCCTGGAGTGGACAAACCGGGACAGGGGGGCGCGGCGAGACCCAGTACTTC. Protein: CAWSGQTGTGGRGETQYF. The complete variable domain, with remaining parts taken from reference TRBV30 and TRBJ2-5, reads SQTIHQWPATLVQPVGSPLSLECTVEGTSNPNLYWYRQAAGRGLQLLFYSVGIGQISSEVPQNLSASRPQDRQFILSSKKLLLSDSGFYLCAWSGQTGTGGRGETQYFGPGTRLLVL.

The gene calls are TRBV9 and TRBJ2-1; 9 bases align to TRBD1. V lost 2 bases and J lost 0; bases outside the gene matches: 3. The CDR3 runs 16 residues. Germline CDR1 is SGDLS and CDR2 is YYNGEE. In DNA form, the CDR3 reads TGTGCCAGCAGCGTGGAGGGACAGGGCTCCTACAATGAGCAGTTCTTC. Its translation is CASSVEGQGSYNEQFF. Full variable domain (remainder filled in from reference TRBV9 and TRBJ2-1): DSGVTQTPKHLITATGQRVTLRCSPRSGDLSVYWYQQSLDQGLQFLIQYYNGEERAKGNILERFSAQQFPDLHSELNLSSLELGDSALYFCASSVEGQGSYNEQFFGPGTRLTVL.

V and J are TRBV6-6 and TRBJ2-5, with 11 bases that match TRBD1. Per germline, CDR1 MNHNY and CDR2 SVGAGI (reference sequence). V was pared by 6 bases and J by 4 bases, with 7 bases of the junction left unmatched. This CDR3 comprises 15 residues. CDR3 protein: CASSTGQGAGETQYF. The CDR3 coding sequence is TGTGCCAGCAGCACAGGACAGGGGGCGGGAGAGACCCAGTACTTC.

V usage is TRBV7-6 and J usage is TRBJ1-4; tentative D call: TRBD1 (6 bases). CDR1 and CDR2 (germline): SGHVS, FNYEAQ. V was trimmed by 5 bases and J by 3 bases, leaving 16 bases between them. This CDR3 comprises 16 residues. CDR3 nucleotides: TGTGCCAGCAGCCCCTTGATTCGGACAGCTAATGAAAAACTGTTTTTT. It encodes CASSPLIRTANEKLFF.

This sequence joins TRBV27 and TRBJ1-2; 7 bases agree with TRBD1. Germline CDR1 is MNHEY and CDR2 is SMNVEV (reference sequence). J gave up 4 bases and V 6 bases, and 8 bases lay outside the gene matches. The CDR3 is 14 residues long. This CDR3 reads CASRLGQGGYGYTF. Written as DNA, the CDR3 is TGTGCCAGCAGGCTAGGGCAGGGGGGCTATGGCTACACCTTC.

The chain couples TRBV5-4 to TRBJ2-3; tentatively, D is TRBD2 (6 bases). V was trimmed by 5 bases and J by 0 bases, leaving 13 bases between them. This CDR3 is built from 15 residues. Germline assignment: CDR1 SGHNT and CDR2 YYREEE (reference sequence). The CDR3 region is CASSFAGSSTDTQYF. The DNA for the CDR3 is TGTGCCAGCAGTTTCGCGGGGAGTAGCACAGATACGCAGTATTTT.

The rearrangement links TRBV5-1 to TRBJ2-3; D gene unclear. This CDR3 spans 13 amino acids. V lost 6 bases to trimming and J lost 1 base, with 9 bases between them. CDR1 is SGHRS, CDR2 YFSETQ, per germline. Here the CDR3 reads CASNPTGTDTQYF. The CDR3 bases are TGCGCCAGCAACCCGACTGGCACAGATACGCAGTATTTT. The whole variable domain, remainder taken from reference TRBV5-1 and TRBJ2-3, is KAGVTQTPRYLIKTRGQQVTLSCSPISGHRSVSWYQQTPGQGLQFLFEYFSETQRNKGNFPGRFSGRQFSNSRSEMNVSTLELGDSALYLCASNPTGTDTQYFGPGTRLTVL.

The J gene is TRBJ2-7, the V gene TRBV11-1, with D possibly TRBD1 on 6 matching bases. Germline lookup yields CDR1 SGHAT and CDR2 FQDESV (reference sequence). This CDR3 spans 14 amino acids. V was trimmed by 5 bases and J by 4 bases, leaving 15 bases between them. In DNA, the CDR3 is TGTGCCAGCAGCCATCCCGGACAGTCTTACGAGCAGTACTTC. Translated, it gives CASSHPGQSYEQYF.

The chain carries TRBV4-1 and TRBJ1-4; TRBD1 matches at 10 bases. The CDR3 sequence is 18 residues long. Per germline, CDR1 MGHRA and CDR2 YSYEKL. The trim removed 6 bases at V and 7 bases at J, leaving 17 bases unmatched. CDR3 region: CASSPHADRGMFGEKLFF. The DNA for the CDR3 is TGCGCCAGCAGTCCACACGCGGACAGGGGGATGTTTGGTGAAAAACTGTTTTTT.

In its sample, this clone was seen a few times. This sequence joins TRBV11-3 and TRBJ1-2, with a tentative D call TRBD1 (6 bases). Trimming left V 2 bases short and J 6 bases short, with 16 bases between. Germline V lookup: CDR1 SGHNT, CDR2 YENEEA. The CDR3 has 15 amino acids. In DNA, the CDR3 is TGTGCCAGCAGCTTAAACAACAGGGCCCGCCATGGCTACACCTTC. Translation: CASSLNNRARHGYTF.

This clone was seen only once. J is TRBJ2-1 and V is TRBV25-1, with 10 bases matching TRBD2. V was clipped by 1 base and J by 5 bases; unmatched bases: 8. The V gene's germline CDR1 is MGHDK and CDR2 SYGVNS. The CDR3 totals 17 residues. CDR3 sequence reads: CASSELGGGLADNEQFF. The CDR3 DNA is TGTGCCAGCAGTGAATTGGGTGGTGGACTAGCGGACAATGAGCAGTTCTTC.

The V gene is TRBV5-5, the J gene TRBJ2-3; 8 bases map to TRBD1. Unmatched junction bases numbered 8, after V lost 0 bases and J lost 2 bases. This CDR3 is 17 amino acids long. CDR1 is SGHKS and CDR2 is YYEKEE in the germline V gene (reference sequence). The CDR3 DNA is TGTGCCAGCAGCTTGGTACCAGGGGGCCTGGACACAGATACGCAGTATTTT. Its translation is CASSLVPGGLDTDTQYF.

This chain uses TRBV30 with TRBJ2-5, with 12 bases aligning to TRBD2. The CDR3 is 18 residues long. Trimming at V came to 6 bases and at J to 0 bases, leaving 14 bases not matched to a gene. The germline CDR1 and CDR2 sequences are GTSNPN and SVGIG (reference sequence). DNA of the CDR3: TGTGCCTGCCCCTTAGGGAGTACTAGCGGGGGGCACCAAGAGACCCAGTACTTC. It specifies CACPLGSTSGGHQETQYF.

The chain couples TRBV19 to TRBJ2-3, with 8 bases matching TRBD2. V trimming: 5 bases; J trimming: 3 bases; junction bases outside the gene matches: 4. Per the germline V gene, CDR1 is LNHDA and CDR2 is SQIVND (reference sequence). This CDR3 is 14 amino acids long. This chain's CDR3 is CASSSGGETDTQYF. CDR3 DNA: TGTGCCAGTAGTTCGGGGGGGGAGACAGATACGCAGTATTTT.

The chain uses TRBV6-5 and TRBJ1-2; TRBD1 matches 10 bases. The CDR3 runs 14 residues. The J segment lost 8 bases and the V segment lost 4 bases, leaving 7 bases of the junction unmatched. CDR1 and CDR2 (germline): MNHEY, SVGAGI. Here the CDR3 DNA reads TGTGCCAGCAGTTGGTCCCGGGACAGGGGAGGCTACACCTTC. It yields the protein CASSWSRDRGGYTF.

V usage is TRBV14 and J usage is TRBJ1-6; no reliable D call. V lost 1 base, J lost 4 bases, and 14 bases lay in between. Germline values: CDR1 SGHDN, CDR2 FVKESK. The CDR3 contains 17 residues. Here the CDR3 reads CASSQALSTGYNSPLHF. CDR3 in DNA: TGTGCCAGCAGCCAAGCTCTCTCGACGGGGTATAATTCACCCCTCCACTTT.

This chain uses TRBV5-3 with TRBJ2-7, with TRBD2 matching over 7 bases. TRBV5-3 is classed as an ORF, of uncertain function. The J segment lost 3 bases and the V segment lost 0 bases, leaving 6 bases of the junction unmatched. CDR3 size: 15 residues. The CDR3 protein is CARSLAAGTIYEQYF. The CDR3 DNA is TGTGCCAGAAGCTTGGCCGCAGGGACTATCTACGAGCAGTACTTC.

This clone was detected once. CDR3 region: CASRGTVHNQPQHF. The DNA for the CDR3 is TGTGCCAGCAGGGGGACAGTACACAATCAGCCCCAGCATTTT. The rearrangement links TRBV5-8 to TRBJ1-5, with 7 bases matching TRBD1. With V trimmed by 5 bases and J by 3 bases, 5 bases remained unmatched. The CDR3 runs 14 residues. Germline V gene lookup returns CDR1 SGHTS and CDR2 YDEGEE.